Here is one T cell receptor beta chain with its context. Its target is unknown. The germline V and J ends were trimmed by 4 bases and 5 bases, with 14 bases remaining between them. This CDR3 comprises 15 residues. Per germline, CDR1 MDHEN and CDR2 SYDVKM. This sample is drawn from a study of T cells and Merkel cell carcinoma outcomes. Study findings and constraints: Reportedly, T-cell repertoire with density predicts Merkel cell carcinoma outcomes.

Assay used: immunoSEQ multiplex PCR; TCRdb lists only in-frame clones, some missing. This sample has more than 9,500 clones, with about 95% found just once. The sequencing sample was made of tumor tissue from Merkel cell carcinoma. V usage is TRBV28 and J usage is TRBJ1-4, with D perhaps matching TRBD1 (5 bases). The clonotype was recovered from a human donor with Merkel cell carcinoma. CDR3 DNA: TGTGCCAGCAGTTATAGTGGGGGATTGAATGAAAAACTGTTTTTT. This codes for CASSYSGGLNEKLFF.